The 6 T cell receptor beta chains listed next were all sequenced from one sample in a study of T-cell reconstitution after alpha-beta-depleted transplantation in children. TCRbeta library preparation incorporated unique molecular identifiers. TCRdb reprocessed the PCR reads via MiXCR and lists one record per CDR3 protein. The data contain roughly 790,000 distinct CDR3 sequences, around 17% of them singletons. The material was PBMCs, mostly from graft donor cells, obtained 360 days after TCRalphabeta/CD19-depleted stem cell transplant. These receptors were obtained from a male patient younger than 18 who had a stem cell transplant for acute lymphoblastic leukemia, so the T cells may come from the graft donor.

This chain links TRBV12-3 or TRBV12-4 with TRBJ2-5, with 7 bases fitting TRBD1. After removal of 3 bases from V and 2 bases from J, the junction contained 9 bases not matched to a gene. CDR3 length: 16 residues. CDR3 residues: CASSFRRQGPQETQYF. The DNA for the CDR3 is TGTGCCAGCAGTTTCAGGAGACAGGGCCCACAAGAGACCCAGTACTTC.

Here the CDR3 DNA reads TGTGCCAGCAGCGACAGGGGGCTGAACACTGAAGCTTTCTTT. It translates to CASSDRGLNTEAFF. The chain couples TRBV7-9 to TRBJ1-1, with 10 nucleotides matching TRBD1. Trimming took 5 bases from V and 0 from J; bases not matched to a gene: 0. The germline V gene has CDR1 SEHNR and CDR2 FQNEAQ (reference sequence). The CDR3 sequence is 14 residues long.

This sequence joins TRBV29-1 and TRBJ2-7, with 8 bases that match TRBD2. Germline CDR1 is SQVTM and CDR2 is ANQGSEA. This CDR3 spans 16 amino acids. Trimming at V came to 6 bases and at J to 4 bases, leaving 17 bases not matched to a gene. The CDR3 is CSVFSLRGGRSYEQYF. CDR3 in DNA: TGCAGCGTCTTTTCCCTACGGGGGGGACGGTCGTACGAGCAGTACTTC.

The table lists this clonotype with a few counts. The rearrangement joins TRBV21-1 to TRBJ1-6. TRBV21-1 is a documented pseudogene. CDR3 length: 11 residues. The CDR3 sequence: CASPPHSPLHF. Written as DNA, the CDR3 is TGTGCCAGCCCTCCGCATTCACCCCTCCACTTT.

This sequence joins TRBV20-1 and TRBJ2-7, with D tentatively TRBD1 (7 bases). Trimming left V 2 bases short and J 6 bases short, with 11 bases between. This CDR3 is 12 amino acids long. CDR1 is DFQATT and CDR2 is SNEGSKA in the germline V gene (reference sequence). The CDR3 reads CSARRRGLEQYF. CDR3 sequence (DNA): TGCAGTGCTAGAAGGAGGGGGCTCGAGCAGTACTTC.

This clonotype came up a few times. The chain joins TRBV9 to TRBJ1-1; D is unclear. V lost 0 bases, J lost 5 bases, and 8 bases lay in between. The germline V gene encodes CDR1 SGDLS and CDR2 YYNGEE. The CDR3 covers 13 residues. The CDR3, as DNA: TGTGCCAGCAGCGTAGTGGGGATTACTGAAGCTTTCTTT. This encodes CASSVVGITEAFF.